These 13 T cell receptor beta chains were all obtained from the same sample, sequenced in a study of blood T cell repertoires in COVID-19. The table came from immunoSEQ multiplex PCR; TCRdb's copy has only in-frame clones and leaves some out. The repertoire consists of roughly 150,000 clones, with approximately 80% occurring once and the leading ten covering approximately 9.9%. Material for sequencing was peripheral blood. These receptors were collected from a man aged 55 to 69 who had recovered from COVID-19.

V usage is TRBV4-2 and J usage is TRBJ2-3; 12 positions match TRBD2. Germline-derived CDR1 and CDR2 are LGHNA and YNFKEQ. The CDR3 spans 16 residues. Trimming at V came to 1 base and at J to 4 bases, leaving 3 bases not matched to a gene. The CDR3 sequence: CASSQVSSGGADTQYF. The DNA of the CDR3 is TGTGCCAGCAGCCAAGTCTCTAGCGGGGGGGCAGATACGCAGTATTTT.

This clone was detected ten times or more. The V call is TRBV6-2 or TRBV6-3, the J call TRBJ1-2; 8 bases agree with TRBD1. Germline V CDR1 and CDR2: MNHEY, SVGEGT. The CDR3 is made up of 17 amino acids. The junction had 19 bases not matched to a gene; V was cut back by 5 bases and J by 8 bases. The chain's CDR3 is CASSTLGQGKGDRGYTF. CDR3 sequence (DNA): TGTGCCAGCAGTACCCTCGGACAGGGAAAGGGAGATCGGGGCTACACCTTC.

The V gene is TRBV5-5, the J gene TRBJ1-4; 7 bases map to TRBD1. Germline V gene sequence: CDR1 SGHKS, CDR2 YYEKEE (reference sequence). The CDR3 contains 16 residues. V trimming: 3 bases; J trimming: 0 bases; junction bases outside the gene matches: 5. CDR3 in amino acids: CASSSGTAATNEKLFF. The CDR3 region has the DNA TGTGCCAGCAGCTCGGGGACAGCCGCAACTAATGAAAAACTGTTTTTT.

The J gene is TRBJ1-1, the V gene TRBV28; 7 bases line up with TRBD1. V shed 3 bases, J shed 8 bases, and the junction held 15 bases outside the gene matches. This CDR3 has 16 amino acids. Germline values: CDR1 MDHEN, CDR2 SYDVKM. The CDR3 coding sequence is TGTGCCAGCAGTTTCCCATTGGGACAGCGCACCACCGAAGCTTTCTTT. This encodes CASSFPLGQRTTEAFF.

The V call is TRBV19, the J call TRBJ2-1; 8 bases align to TRBD1. With V trimmed by 5 bases and J by 3 bases, 9 bases remained unmatched. The length of the CDR3 is 16 residues. Germline V gene lookup returns CDR1 LNHDA and CDR2 SQIVND (reference sequence). The CDR3 protein is CASSRQGMMVYNEQFF. The DNA for the CDR3 is TGTGCCAGTAGTCGACAGGGGATGATGGTCTACAATGAGCAGTTCTTC.

The gene calls are TRBV29-1 and TRBJ2-1, with 8 bases that match TRBD1. Unmatched junction bases numbered 8, after V lost 5 bases and J lost 2 bases. This CDR3 is built from 15 residues. CDR1 is SQVTM, CDR2 ANQGSEA, per germline. The CDR3 is CSVLQGTGPYNEQFF. CDR3 nucleotides: TGCAGCGTTCTTCAGGGGACAGGACCCTACAATGAGCAGTTCTTC.

J is TRBJ2-3 and V is TRBV9, with 8 bases aligning to TRBD2. Germline values: CDR1 SGDLS, CDR2 YYNGEE. The CDR3 contains 16 residues. The ends lost 4 bases at V and 4 bases at J; junction bases unmatched: 11. CDR3 residues: CASSLLGGGPADTQYF. The CDR3 DNA is TGTGCCAGCAGCCTATTAGGCGGGGGGCCGGCAGATACGCAGTATTTT. The complete variable domain, with remaining parts taken from reference TRBV9 and TRBJ2-3, reads DSGVTQTPKHLITATGQRVTLRCSPRSGDLSVYWYQQSLDQGLQFLIQYYNGEERAKGNILERFSAQQFPDLHSELNLSSLELGDSALYFCASSLLGGGPADTQYFGPGTRLTVL.

The chain is built from TRBV7-3 and TRBJ1-1; 8 bases are shared with TRBD1. This CDR3 region has 14 residues. The germline V gene has CDR1 SGHTA and CDR2 FQGTGA. J was trimmed by 5 bases and V by 1 base; bases with no gene match: 3. The CDR3 here is CASSLRQGLTEAFF. In DNA form, the CDR3 reads TGTGCCAGCAGCTTAAGACAGGGGCTGACTGAAGCTTTCTTT.

The gene calls are TRBV9 and TRBJ1-1, with TRBD1 as a possible D gene (5 bases). The CDR3 totals 13 residues. V was shortened by 3 bases and J by 1 base, with 7 bases between the two germline ends. CDR1 is SGDLS, CDR2 YYNGEE, per germline. CDR3 DNA: TGTGCCAGCAGCGGGGGCCGGAACACTGAAGCTTTCTTT. As protein: CASSGGRNTEAFF.

The CDR3 sequence: CATYEPGLARETQYF. In nucleotides, the CDR3 is TGTGCCACCTATGAACCGGGACTAGCGAGGGAGACCCAGTACTTC. This chain joins TRBV6-5 and TRBJ2-5, with 10 bases aligning to TRBD2. This CDR3 has 15 amino acids. In germline, CDR1 is MNHEY, CDR2 SVGAGI. Germline trimming cut 10 bases from V and 5 bases from J; bases unmatched to any gene: 13.

The sample holds one count of this clone. This chain connects TRBV7-2 to TRBJ2-1, with 10 nucleotides matching TRBD2. Germline lookup yields CDR1 SGHTA and CDR2 FQGNSA. The CDR3 spans 15 residues. Unmatched junction bases numbered 4, after V lost 1 base and J lost 7 bases. The CDR3 region is CASSLEAGGRNEQFF. As DNA, the CDR3 is TGTGCCAGCAGCTTAGAAGCGGGAGGGCGAAATGAGCAGTTCTTC. Based on the CDR3 plus reference TRBV7-2 and TRBJ2-1, the full variable domain is GAGVSQSPSNKVTEKGKDVELRCDPISGHTALYWYRQSLGQGLEFLIYFQGNSAPDKSGLPSDRFSAERTGGSVSTLTIQRTQQEDSAVYLCASSLEAGGRNEQFFGPGTRLTVL.

This clone has a single count. This sample also contains other DNA sequences that code for the same CDR3. The V gene is TRBV7-3, the J gene TRBJ2-1, with TRBD2 matching 10 bases. This CDR3 has 15 residues. CDR1 is SGHTA and CDR2 is FQGTGA in the germline V gene. The J segment lost 7 bases and the V segment lost 0 bases, leaving 3 bases of the junction unmatched. CDR3 DNA sequence: TGTGCCAGCAGCTTAACTAGCGGGAGGTTGAATGAGCAGTTCTTC. Its protein is CASSLTSGRLNEQFF.

This sequence joins TRBV6-1 and TRBJ2-4; no definite D call. CDR1 MNHNS and CDR2 SASEGT come from the germline V gene. Trimming shortened V by 3 bases and J by 2 bases, and 8 bases separated the two germline ends. This CDR3 has 14 residues. The CDR3 here is CASSDTAPKNIQYF. DNA of the CDR3: TGTGCCAGCAGTGACACAGCCCCCAAAAACATTCAGTACTTC.